The T cell receptor beta chain described here comes from a study of graft-versus-host responses after intestinal transplantation. Germline CDR1 LNHDA, CDR2 SQIVND (reference sequence). This CDR3 comprises 15 residues. Losses at the gene ends were 4 bases for V and 3 bases for J; bases not matched to a gene: 7. Study results and limitations: Analysis identified GvH clones in recipient marrow, with some appearing first in ileum or blood. Graft-donor T cell macrochimerism in patients accompanied high graft-versus-host to host-versus-graft clonal ratios in allografts. Peak circulating GvH clone levels tracked with early post-transplant HvG declines.

The method was immunoSEQ multiplex PCR; TCRdb's version includes in-frame clones alone and lacks a portion of them. The repertoire holds over 100,000 clones, with about 95% as singletons. Notes on this clone: Its target is not known.

Material: unstimulated CD8+ T cells sorted from spleen or lymph node cells, obtained before intestinal transplant. The origin of this receptor is a human donor who received an intestinal transplant. The chain uses TRBV19 and TRBJ2-7, with TRBD2 matching over 9 bases. CDR3 DNA: TGTGCCAGTAGTACTACCCTAGCGGGATACTACGAGCAGTACTTC. As protein: CASSTTLAGYYEQYF.